The sequence of this T cell receptor beta chain was determined in a study of cytomegalovirus exposure and HLA in healthy donors. In the study overall: Findings of an earlier analysis included over 95 million unique TCR beta sequences from 180 million or so T cells. Study-level findings and limits: An assumption of roughly uniform sequencing depth across donors underlay the presence/absence analyses. Altogether, about 160 TCR beta chains were recorded as cytomegalovirus-associated.

Both 60 Vbeta primers and 13 Jbeta primers went into the PCR. The method was immunoSEQ multiplex PCR; TCRdb's version includes in-frame clones alone and lacks a portion of them. This repertoire shows roughly 99,000 clones, approximately 79% found once; its top ten account for approximately 2.4%. This clone was seen once. The antigen is not known. The V gene's germline CDR1 is LGHNA and CDR2 YNFKEQ. The CDR3 runs 14 residues. The V and J ends lost 2 bases and 7 bases respectively, with 15 bases between them. The sequenced sample consisted of PBMCs. The sequence was collected from a young man in good health and CMV-seronegative. The chain employs TRBV4-2 and TRBJ2-7; D is undetermined. In nucleotides, the CDR3 is TGTGCCAGCAGCCAAAATGTAGATTCCCCGGAGCAGTACTTC. Its translation is CASSQNVDSPEQYF.